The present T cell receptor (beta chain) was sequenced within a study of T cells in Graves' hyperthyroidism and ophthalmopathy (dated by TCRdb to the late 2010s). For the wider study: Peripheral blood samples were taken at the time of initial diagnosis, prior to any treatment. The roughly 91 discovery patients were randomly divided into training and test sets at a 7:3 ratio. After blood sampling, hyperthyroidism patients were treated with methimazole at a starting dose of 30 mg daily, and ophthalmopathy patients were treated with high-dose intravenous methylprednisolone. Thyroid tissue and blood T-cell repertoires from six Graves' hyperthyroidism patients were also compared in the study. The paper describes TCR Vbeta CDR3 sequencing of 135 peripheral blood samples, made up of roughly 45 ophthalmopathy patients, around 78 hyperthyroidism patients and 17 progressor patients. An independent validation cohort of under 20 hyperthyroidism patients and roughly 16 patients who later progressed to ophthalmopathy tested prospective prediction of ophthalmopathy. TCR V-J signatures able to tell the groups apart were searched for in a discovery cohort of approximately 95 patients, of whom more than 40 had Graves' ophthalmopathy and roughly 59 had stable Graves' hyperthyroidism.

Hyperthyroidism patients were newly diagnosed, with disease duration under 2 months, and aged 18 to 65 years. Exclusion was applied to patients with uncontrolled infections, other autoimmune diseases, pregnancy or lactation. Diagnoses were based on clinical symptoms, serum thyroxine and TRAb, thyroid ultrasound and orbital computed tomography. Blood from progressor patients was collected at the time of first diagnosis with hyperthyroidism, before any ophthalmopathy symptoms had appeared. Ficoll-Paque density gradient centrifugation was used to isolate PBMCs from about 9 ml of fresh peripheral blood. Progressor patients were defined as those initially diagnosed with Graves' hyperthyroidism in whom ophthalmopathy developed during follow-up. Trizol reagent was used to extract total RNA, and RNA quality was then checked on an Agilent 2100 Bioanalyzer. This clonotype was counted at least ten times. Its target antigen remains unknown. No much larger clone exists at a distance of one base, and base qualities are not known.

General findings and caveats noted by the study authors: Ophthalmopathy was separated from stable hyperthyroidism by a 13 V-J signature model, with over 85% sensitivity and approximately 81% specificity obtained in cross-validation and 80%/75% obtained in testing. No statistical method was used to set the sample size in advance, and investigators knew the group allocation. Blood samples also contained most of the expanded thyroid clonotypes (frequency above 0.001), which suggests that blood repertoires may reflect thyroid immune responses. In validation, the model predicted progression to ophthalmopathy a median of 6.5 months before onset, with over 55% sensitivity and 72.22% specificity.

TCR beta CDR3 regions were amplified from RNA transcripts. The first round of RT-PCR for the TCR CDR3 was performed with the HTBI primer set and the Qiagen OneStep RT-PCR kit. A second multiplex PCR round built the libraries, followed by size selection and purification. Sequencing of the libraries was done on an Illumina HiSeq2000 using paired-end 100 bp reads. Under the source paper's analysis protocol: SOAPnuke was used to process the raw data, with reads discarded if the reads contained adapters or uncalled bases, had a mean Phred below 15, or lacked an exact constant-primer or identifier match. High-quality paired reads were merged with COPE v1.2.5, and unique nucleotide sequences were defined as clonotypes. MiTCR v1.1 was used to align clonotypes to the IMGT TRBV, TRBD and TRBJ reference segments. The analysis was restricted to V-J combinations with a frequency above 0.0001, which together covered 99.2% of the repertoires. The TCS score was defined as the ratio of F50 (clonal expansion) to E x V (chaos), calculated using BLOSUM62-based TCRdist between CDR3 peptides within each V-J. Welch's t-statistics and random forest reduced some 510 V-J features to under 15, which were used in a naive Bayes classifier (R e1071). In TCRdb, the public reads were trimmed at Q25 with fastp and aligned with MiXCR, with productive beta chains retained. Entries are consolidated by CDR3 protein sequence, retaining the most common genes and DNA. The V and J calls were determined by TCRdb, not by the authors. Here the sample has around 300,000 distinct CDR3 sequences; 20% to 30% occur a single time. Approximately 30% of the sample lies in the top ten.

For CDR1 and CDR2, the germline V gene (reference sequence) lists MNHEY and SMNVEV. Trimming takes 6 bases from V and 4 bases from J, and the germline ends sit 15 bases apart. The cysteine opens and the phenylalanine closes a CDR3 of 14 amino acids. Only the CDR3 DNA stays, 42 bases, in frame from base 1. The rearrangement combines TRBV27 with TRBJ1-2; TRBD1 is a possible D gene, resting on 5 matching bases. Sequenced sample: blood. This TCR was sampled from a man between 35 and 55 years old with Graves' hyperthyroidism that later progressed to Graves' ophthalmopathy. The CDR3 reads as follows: CASSPAMGLYGYTF. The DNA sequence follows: TGTGCCAGCAGCCCGGCTATGGGGCTCTATGGCTACACCTTC.